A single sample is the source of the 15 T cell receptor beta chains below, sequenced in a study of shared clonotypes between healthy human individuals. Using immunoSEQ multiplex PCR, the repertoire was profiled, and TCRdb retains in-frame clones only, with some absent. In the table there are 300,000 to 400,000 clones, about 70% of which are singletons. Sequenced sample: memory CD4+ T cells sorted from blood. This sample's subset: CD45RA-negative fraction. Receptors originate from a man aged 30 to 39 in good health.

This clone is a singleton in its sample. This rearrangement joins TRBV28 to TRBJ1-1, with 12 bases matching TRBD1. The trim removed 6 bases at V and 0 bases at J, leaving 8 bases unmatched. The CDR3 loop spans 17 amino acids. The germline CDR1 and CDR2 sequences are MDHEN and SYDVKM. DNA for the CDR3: TGTGCCAGCAGGCCCGGGACAGGGGGCTCCCTGAACACTGAAGCTTTCTTT. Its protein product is CASRPGTGGSLNTEAFF.

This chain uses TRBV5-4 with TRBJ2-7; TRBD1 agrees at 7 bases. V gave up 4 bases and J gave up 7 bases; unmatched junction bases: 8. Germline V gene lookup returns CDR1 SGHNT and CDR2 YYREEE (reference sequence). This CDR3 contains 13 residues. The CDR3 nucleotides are TGTGCCAGCAGCCCCGACAGGGTTTTGGAGCAGTACTTC. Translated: CASSPDRVLEQYF.

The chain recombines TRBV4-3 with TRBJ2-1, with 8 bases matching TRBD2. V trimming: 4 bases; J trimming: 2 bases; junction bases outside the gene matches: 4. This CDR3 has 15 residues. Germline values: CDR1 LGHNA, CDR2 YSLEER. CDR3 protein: CASSPQRETYNEQFF. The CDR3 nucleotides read TGCGCCAGCAGCCCCCAGCGGGAGACCTACAATGAGCAGTTCTTC.

The CDR3 DNA reads as TGTGCCAGCAGCTCGGGACAGAGCTCCTACAATGAGCAGTTCTTC. Protein sequence: CASSSGQSSYNEQFF. The genes are TRBV11-2 and TRBJ2-1, with 7 bases lining up with TRBD1. Germline CDR1 SGHAT, CDR2 FQNNGV. The CDR3 extends over 15 amino acids. The J segment lost 0 bases and the V segment lost 4 bases, leaving 3 bases of the junction unmatched. The entire variable domain, with the rest obtained from reference TRBV11-2 and TRBJ2-1, is as follows: EAGVAQSPRYKIIEKRQSVAFWCNPISGHATLYWYQQILGQGPKLLIQFQNNGVVDDSQLPKDRFSAERLKGVDSTLKIQPAKLEDSAVYLCASSSGQSSYNEQFFGPGTRLTVL.

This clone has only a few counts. CDR3: CAVTGDSNQPQHF. The DNA for the CDR3 is TGTGCCGTTACAGGGGATAGCAATCAGCCCCAGCATTTT. The J gene is TRBJ1-5, the V gene TRBV10-3, with 7 bases matching TRBD1. The CDR3 has 13 residues. The V gene end was trimmed by 11 bases and the J gene end by 0 bases; junction bases not matched to a gene: 4. CDR1 is ENHRY, CDR2 SYGVKD, per germline.

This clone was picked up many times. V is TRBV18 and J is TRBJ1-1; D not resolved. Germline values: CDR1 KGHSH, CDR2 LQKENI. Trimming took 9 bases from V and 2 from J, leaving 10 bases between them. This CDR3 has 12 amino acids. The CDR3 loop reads CASRMVNTEAFF. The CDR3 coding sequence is TGTGCCAGTCGCATGGTAAACACTGAAGCTTTCTTT.

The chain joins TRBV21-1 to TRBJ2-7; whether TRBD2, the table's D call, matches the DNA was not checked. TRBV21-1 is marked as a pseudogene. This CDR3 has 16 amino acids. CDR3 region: CASSKGEREGPYEQYF. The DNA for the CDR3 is TGTGCCAGCAGCAAAGGAGAGAGGGAAGGGCCCTACGAGCAGTACTTC.

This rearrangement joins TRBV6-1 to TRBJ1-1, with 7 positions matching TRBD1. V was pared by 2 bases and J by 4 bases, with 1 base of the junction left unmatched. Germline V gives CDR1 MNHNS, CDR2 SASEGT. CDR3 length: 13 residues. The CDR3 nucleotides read TGTGCCAGCAGTGAAAGGGGGCCCACTGAAGCTTTCTTT. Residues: CASSERGPTEAFF.

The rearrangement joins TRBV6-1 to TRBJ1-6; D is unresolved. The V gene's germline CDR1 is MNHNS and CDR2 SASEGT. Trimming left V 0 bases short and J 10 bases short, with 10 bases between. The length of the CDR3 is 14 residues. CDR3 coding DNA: TGTGCCAGCAGTGAAGCGGACCGAAACTCACCCCTCCACTTT. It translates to CASSEADRNSPLHF.

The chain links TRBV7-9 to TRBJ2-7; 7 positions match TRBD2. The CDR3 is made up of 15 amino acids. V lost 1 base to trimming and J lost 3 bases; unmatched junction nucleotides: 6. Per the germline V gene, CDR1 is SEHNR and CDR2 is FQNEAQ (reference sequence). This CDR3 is CASSLGASGVYEQYF. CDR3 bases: TGTGCCAGCAGCTTAGGGGCTAGCGGAGTCTACGAGCAGTACTTC.

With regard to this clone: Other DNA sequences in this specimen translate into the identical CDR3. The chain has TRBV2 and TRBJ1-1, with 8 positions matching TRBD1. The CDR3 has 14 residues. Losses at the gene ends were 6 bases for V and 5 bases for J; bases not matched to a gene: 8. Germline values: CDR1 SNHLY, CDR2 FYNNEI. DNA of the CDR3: TGTGCCAGCAGAGGTACAGGGGGGGGGACTGAAGCTTTCTTT. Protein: CASRGTGGGTEAFF.

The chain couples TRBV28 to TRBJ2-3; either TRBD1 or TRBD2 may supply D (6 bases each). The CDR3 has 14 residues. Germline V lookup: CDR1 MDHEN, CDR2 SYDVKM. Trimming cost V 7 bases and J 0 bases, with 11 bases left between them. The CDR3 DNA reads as TGTGCCAGCAAGGAGGGGGGCAGCACAGATACGCAGTATTTT. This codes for CASKEGGSTDTQYF.

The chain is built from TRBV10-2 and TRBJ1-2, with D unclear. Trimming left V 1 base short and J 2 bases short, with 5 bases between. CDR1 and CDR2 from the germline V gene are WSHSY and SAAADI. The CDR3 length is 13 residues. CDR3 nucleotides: TGCGCCAGCAGTGAGTTGGGGAACTATGGCTACACCTTC. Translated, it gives CASSELGNYGYTF.

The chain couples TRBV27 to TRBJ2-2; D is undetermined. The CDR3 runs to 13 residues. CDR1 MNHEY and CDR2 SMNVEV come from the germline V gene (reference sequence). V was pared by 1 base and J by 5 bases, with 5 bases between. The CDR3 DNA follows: TGTGCCAGCAGTTTATTTACTACCGGGGAGCTGTTTTTT. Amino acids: CASSLFTTGELFF.

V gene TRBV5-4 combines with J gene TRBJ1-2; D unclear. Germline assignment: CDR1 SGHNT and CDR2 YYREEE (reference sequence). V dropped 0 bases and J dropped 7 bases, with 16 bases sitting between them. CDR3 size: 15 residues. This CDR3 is CASSLVGQAVGGYTF. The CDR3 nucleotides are TGTGCCAGCAGCTTGGTCGGCCAAGCTGTGGGTGGCTACACCTTC.